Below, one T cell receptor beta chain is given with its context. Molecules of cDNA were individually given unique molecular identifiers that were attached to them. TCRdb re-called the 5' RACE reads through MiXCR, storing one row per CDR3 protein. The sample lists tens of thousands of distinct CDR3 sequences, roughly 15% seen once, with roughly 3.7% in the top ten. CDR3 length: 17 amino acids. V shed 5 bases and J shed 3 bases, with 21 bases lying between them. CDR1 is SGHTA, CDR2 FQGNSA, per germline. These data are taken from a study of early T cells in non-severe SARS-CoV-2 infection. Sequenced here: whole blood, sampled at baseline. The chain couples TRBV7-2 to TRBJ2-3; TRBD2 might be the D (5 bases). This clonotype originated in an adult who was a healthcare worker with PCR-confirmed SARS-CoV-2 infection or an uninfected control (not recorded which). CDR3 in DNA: TGTGCCAGCAGCCGCAGCAGCGGTGGTCCGGGTACAGATACGCAGTATTTT. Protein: CASSRSSGGPGTDTQYF.